Described below is a single T cell receptor (beta chain) sequence and its context. Germline CDR1 SEHNR, CDR2 FQNEAQ (reference sequence). The junction had 7 bases not matched to a gene; V was cut back by 6 bases and J by 0 bases. This CDR3 is 15 amino acids long. The record originates from a study of CD8 T cells in Susac syndrome. In blood CD8+ and CD4+ T cells, TCR beta underwent sequencing. RNA amounts of roughly 0.45 to 1 ug underwent reverse transcription with random hexamers. TCRdb re-analysed the immunoSEQ multiplex PCR reads in MiXCR, keeping a single row per CDR3 protein. Of about 180,000 distinct CDR3 sequences detected, roughly 92% appear once; the ten largest clones hold roughly 0.1%.

The chain couples TRBV7-9 to TRBJ1-1; 7 bases fit TRBD1. This receptor was identified in a human donor with multiple sclerosis. Specimen: CD4+ T cells from PBMCs. Here the CDR3 DNA reads TGTGCCAGCAGTCGAGGACAGGCAATGAACACTGAAGCTTTCTTT. Protein sequence: CASSRGQAMNTEAFF.